The clone carrying this T cell receptor beta chain was found a few times. Its antigen remains unknown. The data were obtained in a study of T-cell reconstitution after alpha-beta-depleted transplantation in children. The CDR3 length is 10 residues. V was pared by 5 bases and J by 11 bases, with 12 bases between. CDR1 and CDR2 from the germline V gene are DFQATT and SNEGSKA (reference sequence). The TCRbeta library was prepared with unique molecular identifiers. Using its own MiXCR run on the PCR reads, TCRdb lists one record per CDR3 protein. The top ten clones hold 15% to 20% of a sample with around 90,000 distinct CDR3 sequences, roughly 15% of them seen once. Study observations and caveats: Newly produced T cells mostly accounted for T-cell counts and diversity one year post-transplant. Some patients owed their high day-60 TCRbeta diversity to surviving recipient T cells and thymic progenitors. Several hundred expanded graft clones reportedly supplied alpha-beta T cells about two months after transplant.

This clonotype was sampled from a male patient between 2 and 10 years old who had a stem cell transplant for acute lymphoblastic leukemia, so the T cells may come from the graft donor. The specimen comprised PBMCs, mostly from graft donor cells, sampled 180 days after TCRalphabeta/CD19-depleted stem cell transplant. V and J are TRBV20-1 and TRBJ1-1; D remains unclear. The CDR3 DNA follows: TGCAGTGCTTCGGTCGAATCGGCTTTCTTT. Residues: CSASVESAFF.